This TCR beta chain emerged from a study of T-cell reconstitution after alpha-beta-depleted transplantation in children. Remarks on this clonotype: Its antigen remains unidentified. A much more abundant neighbour one base away suggests this may be a read error.

The study, taken as a whole, reports: Reportedly, alpha-beta T cells present about two months post-transplant originated from several hundred expanded clones of graft origin. Newly produced T cells mostly provided counts and TCRbeta diversity after one year, as hyperexpanded clones declined. Diversity of TCRbeta at day 60 was high in some patients, arising from surviving recipient T cells and thymic progenitors.

This CDR3 comprises 15 residues. CDR1 and CDR2 (germline): DFQATT, SNEGSKA (reference sequence). The junction had 8 bases not matched to a gene; V was cut back by 3 bases and J by 6 bases. Unique molecular identifiers were incorporated during preparation of the TCRbeta library. One entry per CDR3 protein, called by TCRdb with MiXCR from the PCR reads. The sample includes 280,000 or so distinct CDR3 sequences, 9.5% to 13% seen only once; the top ten take around 20%. The specimen comprised peripheral blood, sampled 180 days after TCRalphabeta/CD19-depleted stem cell transplant. The chain links TRBV20-1 to TRBJ2-3; the match to TRBD2 covers 11 bases. The source is a male patient under 10 years old who had a stem cell transplant for chronic granulomatous disease, so the T cells may come from the graft donor. The CDR3 protein is CSASEIAGGPDTQYF. As DNA, the CDR3 is TGCAGTGCTAGCGAAATAGCGGGGGGGCCCGATACGCAGTATTTT.